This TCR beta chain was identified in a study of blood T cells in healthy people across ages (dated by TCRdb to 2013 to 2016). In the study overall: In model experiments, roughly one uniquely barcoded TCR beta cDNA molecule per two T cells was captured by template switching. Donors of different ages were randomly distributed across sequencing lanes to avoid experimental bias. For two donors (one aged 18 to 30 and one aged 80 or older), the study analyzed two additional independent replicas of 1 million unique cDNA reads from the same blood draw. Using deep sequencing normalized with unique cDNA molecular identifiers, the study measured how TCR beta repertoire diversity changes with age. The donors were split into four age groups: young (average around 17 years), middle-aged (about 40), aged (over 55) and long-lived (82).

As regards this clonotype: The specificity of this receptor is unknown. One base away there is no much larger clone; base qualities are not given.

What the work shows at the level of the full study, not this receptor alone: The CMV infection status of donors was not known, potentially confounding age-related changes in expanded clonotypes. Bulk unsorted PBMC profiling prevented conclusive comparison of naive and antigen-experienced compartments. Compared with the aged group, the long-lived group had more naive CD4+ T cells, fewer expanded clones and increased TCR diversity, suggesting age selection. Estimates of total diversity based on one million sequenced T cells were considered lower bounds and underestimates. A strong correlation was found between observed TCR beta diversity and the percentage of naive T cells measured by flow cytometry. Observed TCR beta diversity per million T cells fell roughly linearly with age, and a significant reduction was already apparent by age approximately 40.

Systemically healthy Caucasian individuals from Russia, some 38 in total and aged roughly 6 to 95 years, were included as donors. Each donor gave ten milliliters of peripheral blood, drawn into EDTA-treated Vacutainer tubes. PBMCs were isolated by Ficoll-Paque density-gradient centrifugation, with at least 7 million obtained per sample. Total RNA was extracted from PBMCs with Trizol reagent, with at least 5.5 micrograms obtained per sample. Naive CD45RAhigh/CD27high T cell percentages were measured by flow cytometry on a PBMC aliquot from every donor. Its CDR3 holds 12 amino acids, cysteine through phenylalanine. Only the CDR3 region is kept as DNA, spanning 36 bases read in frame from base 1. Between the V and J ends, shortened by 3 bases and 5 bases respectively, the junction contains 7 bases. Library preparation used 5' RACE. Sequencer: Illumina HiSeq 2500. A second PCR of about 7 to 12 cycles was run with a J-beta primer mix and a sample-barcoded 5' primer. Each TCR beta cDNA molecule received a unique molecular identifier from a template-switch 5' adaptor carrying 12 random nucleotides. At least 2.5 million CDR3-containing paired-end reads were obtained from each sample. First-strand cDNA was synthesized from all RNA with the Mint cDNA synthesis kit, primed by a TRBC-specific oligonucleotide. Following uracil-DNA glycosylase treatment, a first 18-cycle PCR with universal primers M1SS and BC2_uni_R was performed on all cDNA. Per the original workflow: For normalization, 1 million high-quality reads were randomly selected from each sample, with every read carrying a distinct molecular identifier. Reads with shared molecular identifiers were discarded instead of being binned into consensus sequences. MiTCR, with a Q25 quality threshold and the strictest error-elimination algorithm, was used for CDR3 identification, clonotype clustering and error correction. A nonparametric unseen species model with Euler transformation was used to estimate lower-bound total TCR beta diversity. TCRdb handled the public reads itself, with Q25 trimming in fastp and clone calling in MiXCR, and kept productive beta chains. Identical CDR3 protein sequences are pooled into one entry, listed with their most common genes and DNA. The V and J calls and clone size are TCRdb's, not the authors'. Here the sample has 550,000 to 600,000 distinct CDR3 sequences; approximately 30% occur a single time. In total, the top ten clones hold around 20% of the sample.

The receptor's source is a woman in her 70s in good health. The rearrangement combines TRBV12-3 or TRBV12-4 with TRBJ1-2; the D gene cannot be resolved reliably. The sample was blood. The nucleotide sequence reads TGTGCCAGCAGTTTCGAAAGATATGGCTACACCTTC. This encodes CASSFERYGYTF.